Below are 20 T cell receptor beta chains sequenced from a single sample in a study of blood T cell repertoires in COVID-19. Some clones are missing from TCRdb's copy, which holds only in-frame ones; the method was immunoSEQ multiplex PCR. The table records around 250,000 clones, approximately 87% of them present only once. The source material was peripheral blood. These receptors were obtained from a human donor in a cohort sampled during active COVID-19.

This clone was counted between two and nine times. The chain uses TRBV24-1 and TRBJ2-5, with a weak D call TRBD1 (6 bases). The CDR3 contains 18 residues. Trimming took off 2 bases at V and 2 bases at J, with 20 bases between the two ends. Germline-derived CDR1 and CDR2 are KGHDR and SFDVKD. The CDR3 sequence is CATSDSTGTPSRQETQYF. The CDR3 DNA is TGTGCCACCAGTGATTCCACAGGGACGCCTAGCCGACAAGAGACCCAGTACTTC.

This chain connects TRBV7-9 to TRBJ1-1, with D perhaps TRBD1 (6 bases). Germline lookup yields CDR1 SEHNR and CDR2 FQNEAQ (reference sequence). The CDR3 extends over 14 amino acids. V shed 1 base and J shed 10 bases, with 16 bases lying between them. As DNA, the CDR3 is TGTGCCAGCAGCTTAGGGGCAGGGGATCTGGGAGCTTTCTTT. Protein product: CASSLGAGDLGAFF.

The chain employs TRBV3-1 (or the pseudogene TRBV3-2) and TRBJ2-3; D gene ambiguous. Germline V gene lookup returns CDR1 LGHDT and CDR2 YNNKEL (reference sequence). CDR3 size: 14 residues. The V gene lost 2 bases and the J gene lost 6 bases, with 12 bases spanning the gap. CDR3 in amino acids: CASSQTRVSDTQYF. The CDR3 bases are TGTGCCAGCAGCCAAACCCGGGTTTCGGATACGCAGTATTTT.

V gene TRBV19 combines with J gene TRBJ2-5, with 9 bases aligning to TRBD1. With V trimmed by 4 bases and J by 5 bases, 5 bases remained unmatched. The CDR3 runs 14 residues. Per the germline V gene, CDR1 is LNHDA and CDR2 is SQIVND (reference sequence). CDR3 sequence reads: CASSTGTGHETQYF. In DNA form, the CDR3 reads TGTGCCAGTAGTACGGGGACAGGGCACGAGACCCAGTACTTC.

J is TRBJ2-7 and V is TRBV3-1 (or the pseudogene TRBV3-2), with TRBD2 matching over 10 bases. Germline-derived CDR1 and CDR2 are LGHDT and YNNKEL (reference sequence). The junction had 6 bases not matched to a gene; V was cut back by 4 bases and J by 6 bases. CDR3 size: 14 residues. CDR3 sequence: CASSRERGGREQYF. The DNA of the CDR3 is TGTGCCAGCAGCCGGGAGCGGGGGGGCCGCGAGCAGTACTTC.

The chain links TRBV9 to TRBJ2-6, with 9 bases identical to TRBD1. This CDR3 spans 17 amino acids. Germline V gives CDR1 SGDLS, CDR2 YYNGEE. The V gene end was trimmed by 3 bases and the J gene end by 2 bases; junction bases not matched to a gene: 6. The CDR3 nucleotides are TGTGCCAGCAGCGGACGGGACAGGGATGCTGGGGCCAACGTCCTGACTTTC. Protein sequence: CASSGRDRDAGANVLTF. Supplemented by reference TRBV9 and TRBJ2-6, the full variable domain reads DSGVTQTPKHLITATGQRVTLRCSPRSGDLSVYWYQQSLDQGLQFLIQYYNGEERAKGNILERFSAQQFPDLHSELNLSSLELGDSALYFCASSGRDRDAGANVLTFGAGSRLTVL.

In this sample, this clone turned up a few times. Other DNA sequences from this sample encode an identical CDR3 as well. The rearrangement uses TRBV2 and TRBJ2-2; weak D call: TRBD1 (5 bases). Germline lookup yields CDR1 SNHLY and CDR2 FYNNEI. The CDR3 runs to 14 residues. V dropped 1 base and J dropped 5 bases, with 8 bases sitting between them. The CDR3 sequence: CASSEVGVTGELFF. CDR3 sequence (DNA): TGTGCCAGCAGTGAAGTAGGGGTTACCGGGGAGCTGTTTTTT.

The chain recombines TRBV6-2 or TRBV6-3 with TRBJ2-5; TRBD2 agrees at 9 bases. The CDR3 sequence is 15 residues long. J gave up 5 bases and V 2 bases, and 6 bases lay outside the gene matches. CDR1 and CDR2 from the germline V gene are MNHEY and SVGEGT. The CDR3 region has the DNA TGTGCCAGCAGTTACATAGCGGGAGTCAGCGAGACCCAGTACTTC. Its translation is CASSYIAGVSETQYF.

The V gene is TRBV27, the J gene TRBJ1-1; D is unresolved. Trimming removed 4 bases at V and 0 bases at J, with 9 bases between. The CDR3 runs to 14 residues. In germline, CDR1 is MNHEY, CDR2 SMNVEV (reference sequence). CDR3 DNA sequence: TGTGCCAGCAGTTCCCCCTTTGTGAACACTGAAGCTTTCTTT. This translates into CASSSPFVNTEAFF.

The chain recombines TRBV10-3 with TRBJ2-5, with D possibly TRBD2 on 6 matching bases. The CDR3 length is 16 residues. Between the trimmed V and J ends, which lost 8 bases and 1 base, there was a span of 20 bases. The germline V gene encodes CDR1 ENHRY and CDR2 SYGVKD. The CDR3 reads CAIAGIKAPRQETQYF. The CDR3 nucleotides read TGTGCCATCGCGGGGATAAAGGCTCCGCGCCAAGAGACCCAGTACTTC.

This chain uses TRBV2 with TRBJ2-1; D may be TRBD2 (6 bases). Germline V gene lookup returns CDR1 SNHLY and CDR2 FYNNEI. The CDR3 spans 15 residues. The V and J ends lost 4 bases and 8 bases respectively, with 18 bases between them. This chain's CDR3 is CASSVKTGAPDEQFF. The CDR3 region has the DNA TGTGCCAGCAGTGTGAAGACGGGAGCCCCCGATGAGCAGTTCTTC.

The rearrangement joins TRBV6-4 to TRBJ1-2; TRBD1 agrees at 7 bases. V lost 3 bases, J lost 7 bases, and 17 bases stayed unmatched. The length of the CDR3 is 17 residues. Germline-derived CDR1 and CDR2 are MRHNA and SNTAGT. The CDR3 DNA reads TGTGCCAGCAGTGAAAACGTCGGGGGCAGGGGGGCGTCTGGCTACACCTTC. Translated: CASSENVGGRGASGYTF.

In nucleotides, the CDR3 is TGCAGTGCTAGTATTGGCGGGAAGGAGACCCAGTACTTC. Translating it yields CSASIGGKETQYF. The chain employs TRBV20-1 and TRBJ2-5, with D maybe TRBD2 (6 bases). Germline CDR1 reads DFQATT; CDR2 reads SNEGSKA (reference sequence). The CDR3 totals 13 residues. Deletions cut 3 bases from V and 5 bases from J, with 13 bases between.

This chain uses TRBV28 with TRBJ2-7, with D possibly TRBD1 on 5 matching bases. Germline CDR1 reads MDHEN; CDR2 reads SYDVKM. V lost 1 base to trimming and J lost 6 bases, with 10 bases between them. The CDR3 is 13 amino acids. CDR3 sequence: CASSLSGFLEQYF. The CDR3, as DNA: TGTGCCAGCAGTTTATCAGGGTTTCTCGAGCAGTACTTC. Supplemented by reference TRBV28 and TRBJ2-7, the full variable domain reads DVKVTQSSRYLVKRTGEKVFLECVQDMDHENMFWYRQDPGLGLRLIYFSYDVKMKEKGDIPEGYSVSREKKERFSLILESASTNQTSMYLCASSLSGFLEQYFGPGTRLTVT.

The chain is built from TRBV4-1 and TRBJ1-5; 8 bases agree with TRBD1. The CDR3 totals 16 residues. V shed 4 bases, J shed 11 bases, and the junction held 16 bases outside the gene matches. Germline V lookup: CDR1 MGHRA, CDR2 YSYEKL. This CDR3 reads CASSPKTGVTSMAQHF. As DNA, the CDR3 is TGCGCCAGCAGCCCTAAGACAGGGGTTACGTCTATGGCCCAGCATTTT.

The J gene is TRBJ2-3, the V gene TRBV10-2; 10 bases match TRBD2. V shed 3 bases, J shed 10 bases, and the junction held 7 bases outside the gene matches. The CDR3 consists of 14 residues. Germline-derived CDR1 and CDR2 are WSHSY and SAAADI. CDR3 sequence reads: CASSDPAGGLAQYF. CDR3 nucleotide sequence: TGCGCCAGCAGTGACCCAGCGGGGGGGCTGGCGCAGTATTTT.

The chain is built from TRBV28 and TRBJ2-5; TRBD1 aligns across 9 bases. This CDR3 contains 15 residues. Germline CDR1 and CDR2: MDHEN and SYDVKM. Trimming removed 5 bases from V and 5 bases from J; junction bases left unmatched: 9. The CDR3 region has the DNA TGTGCCAGCAGTCGATACAGGGGGCGCCGGGAGACCCAGTACTTC. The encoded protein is CASSRYRGRRETQYF.

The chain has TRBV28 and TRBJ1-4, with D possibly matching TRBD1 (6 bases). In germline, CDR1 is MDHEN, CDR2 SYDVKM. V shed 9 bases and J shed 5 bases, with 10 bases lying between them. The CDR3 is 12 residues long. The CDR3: CASQQGNEKLFF. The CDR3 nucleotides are TGTGCCAGTCAACAGGGAAATGAAAAACTGTTTTTT.

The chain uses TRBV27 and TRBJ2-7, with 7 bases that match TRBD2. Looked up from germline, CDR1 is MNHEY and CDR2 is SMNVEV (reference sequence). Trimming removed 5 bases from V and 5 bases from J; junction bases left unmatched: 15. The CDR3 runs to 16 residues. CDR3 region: CASSIPDGGSLHEQYF. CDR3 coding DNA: TGTGCCAGCAGTATCCCGGACGGCGGGAGTTTACACGAGCAGTACTTC.

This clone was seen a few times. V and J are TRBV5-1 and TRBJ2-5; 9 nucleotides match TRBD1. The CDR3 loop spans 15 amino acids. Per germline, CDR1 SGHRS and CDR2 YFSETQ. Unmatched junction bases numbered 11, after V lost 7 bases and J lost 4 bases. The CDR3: CASELLGQGGETQYF. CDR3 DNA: TGCGCCAGCGAGTTACTGGGACAGGGTGGAGAGACCCAGTACTTC.